This TCR beta chain appears in the sequencing data of a study of radiotherapy plus CTLA-4 blockade in lung cancer. General study points: Some TCR clones had been derived from tumors. These clones expanded in peripheral blood after radiotherapy plus ipilimumab. Reports identified early blood T cell clone dynamics, with interferon-beta, as the best response predictor.

Data came from immunoSEQ multiplex PCR; TCRdb stores just in-frame clones and leaves some out. Of 90,000 to 100,000 clones in the sample, about four fifths were seen once. This clone appeared a single time. Its antigen is undetermined. Other DNA sequences within the sample encode an identical CDR3. V was clipped by 3 bases and J by 5 bases; unmatched bases: 2. The CDR3 spans 14 residues. Germline CDR1 LGHNA, CDR2 YNFKEQ. The chain joins TRBV4-2 to TRBJ1-5, with 9 bases lining up with TRBD1. The sequenced sample was peripheral blood, obtained from a patient treated with radiotherapy plus ipilimumab. The source of this sequence is a human donor with non-small cell lung cancer who had a partial response to radiotherapy plus ipilimumab. Some clones in this sample may be carry-over from other donors' samples. The CDR3 loop reads CASSQGQGYQPQHF. In DNA form, the CDR3 reads TGTGCCAGCAGCCAGGGACAGGGATATCAGCCCCAGCATTTT.